This T cell receptor (beta chain) was identified in a study of cytomegalovirus exposure and HLA in healthy donors (TCRdb year 2017). About the investigation overall: According to an earlier analysis of a few hundred of the donors, about 179 million T cells yielded over 90 million unique TCR beta sequences and about 300 Gb of sequence data. An early release covering approximately 600 HLA-typed donors comprised approximately 290 gigabases of sequencing data and some 79 million unique TCR sequences. The genetic ancestry cluster associated with self-reported Caucasian donors included over 80% of the 350 to 500 genotyped donors. The aim of the study was to test whether cataloging public T cell receptors could identify signatures of past pathogen exposure. The study profiled the T cell repertoires of hundreds of subjects by immunosequencing and related them to cytomegalovirus serostatus. Along with the roughly 710-subject first cohort, a separate validation cohort of some 130 different subjects was used. To predict cytomegalovirus infection status, the study brought together high-throughput TCR immunosequencing, statistical association of individual TCRs with disease status, and machine learning. In a later analysis, previously published TCR beta repertoires from 666 donors were re-analyzed and high-resolution HLA genotyping was added so that TCR occurrence patterns could be studied. In the later analysis, no new phenotypic data were used to find candidate immune exposures; instead, reliance was placed on TCR beta sequences and their occurrence across donors. An earlier analysis of around 540 of the donors applied high-throughput TCR beta sequencing to assess whether each TCR beta V gene segment acted as functional or pseudogenic. Alongside the repertoire data, information on donor age, sex, ethnicity and CMV serostatus was compiled. A later genetic analysis took genome-wide SNP genotypes for about three fifths of the 666 donors and used that subset as a discovery cohort. Every discovery cohort repertoire had been produced on one sequencing platform. HLA typing covered class I and class II loci at four-digit resolution. The number of donors typed differed by locus, with roughly 620-630 for A, B, C, DRB1 and DQB1, approximately 500 for DQA1, 606 for DPA1, and around 430 for DPB1. Because of strong linkage in the cohort, roughly five DR-DQ haplotypes were treated as single units for association and clustering. Across some 400 genotyped donors of the cohort, an average of approximately 220,000 unique TCR beta nucleotide sequences per donor were sequenced, and approximately 17% of those sequences were non-productive. Points the paper makes about the study in general: According to the authors, the approach could potentially be generalized to other disease states and immunological phenotypes. In an earlier analysis of around 600 of the donors, most TCR beta V segments were observed in productive rearrangements about 90% or about 30% of the time, broadly matching IMGT annotations. This cohort had only TCR beta chains sequenced, and the lack of alpha or paired-chain data limited which features could be detected. In a later analysis, most CMV-associated TCR beta chains were found to appear HLA-restricted, with HLA associations seemingly driven largely by CMV exposure. The earlier analysis of 587 of the donors excluded some 15 rarely observed V segments, including chromosome 9 orphons, because counts were too low. According to a later analysis, parvovirus B19, influenza, CMV and Epstein-Barr virus appeared linked to several top co-occurrence clusters. In vitro tests confirmed that three of the cytomegalovirus-associated TCR beta chains recognize cytomegalovirus antigens. Because HLA typing was missing for some donors at each locus, association tests included only the typed subset. The classifier was reported to diagnose cytomegalovirus status with high specificity and sensitivity in both the original cohort and the validation cohort. Correlated functional status among segregating V segments might reflect linkage disequilibrium, but an unknown experimental factor could not be ruled out. According to a later analysis, TCR association rates differed among HLA loci, with DRB1 alleles showing the most associated TCRs and HLA-C alleles showing the fewest. In a later analysis, HLA-associated TCR beta chains were found to be more clonally expanded and to have lower generation probabilities than equally common non-associated chains. Some IMGT-functional V segments, including TRBV6-2 and TRBV6-3, could not be distinguished by the 87-base-pair reads and were therefore excluded. A total of about 180 TCR beta chains were listed by the study as associated with cytomegalovirus. In a later genetic analysis, a missense DCLRE1C variant was associated with V-gene and J-gene trimming of TCR beta chains, and the association was replicated in an independent cohort. Across donors, most TCR sequences were observed very rarely, whereas some public TCRs were present in many individuals. Sequencing depth was assumed to be roughly uniform across donors in the presence/absence analyses, though that assumption may not hold. Assigning TCR associations to individual alleles was difficult when HLA alleles, especially DR and DQ, strongly co-occurred. CMV serostatus was the only immune exposure information available for the cohort. Specific HLA alleles were associated with roughly 16,000 TCR beta sequences at a false discovery rate of 0.05 in a later analysis. A cluster of highly shared sequence variants was judged likely to be a technical artifact of the sequencing pipeline. A further reported finding was that TCR beta sequences accurately predicted the HLA-A and HLA-B alleles for most subjects in the first cohort. In a later genetic analysis, fewer N-insertions in productive TCRs were reported among donors in an Asian-associated ancestry cluster than the roughly 700-donor mean.

The cohort was made up of under 800 healthy bone marrow donors. At the time of sampling, every cohort member was nominally healthy, though immune exposures that went unrecorded were likely present. Of the roughly 670 cohort members, around 290 had a positive CMV serostatus and about 350 had a negative one, while no CMV serostatus was recorded for the donor. A peripheral blood sample was provided by each donor, and peripheral blood mononuclear cells were used for TCR beta sequencing. Genomic DNA was extracted from the blood cell samples with the Qiagen DNeasy Blood Extraction Kit. The library was prepared using the immunoSEQ multiplex PCR assay. For the multiplex PCR, a mixture combining 60 forward primers for TCR Vbeta segments and 13 reverse primers for TCR Jbeta segments was used. Amplification of the CDR3 region of rearranged TCR beta genes was performed with a multiplex PCR assay on genomic DNA. The Illumina HiSeq System was used to sequence the amplified TCR beta libraries as 87-base-pair reads. As for the original processing: In a later analysis, roughly 80 million unique TCR beta chains were counted across the 500 to 700 repertoires, and approximately 9.9 million of these chains were shared by at least two donors. Raw reads were error-corrected and collapsed into unique sequences by a nearest-neighbor algorithm in which closely related sequences were merged to remove PCR and sequencing errors. To assign V, D and J gene segments, CDR3 sequences were aligned to IMGT reference sequences. For a sequence to be retained, a match of at least six nucleotides to both a V gene segment and a J gene segment was required. A rearrangement counted as productive if the CDR3 had no stop codons and remained in frame with V and J, and every other rearrangement counted as non-productive. CDR3 was defined by IMGT convention, running from the second conserved V-encoded cysteine to the conserved J-encoded phenylalanine. In an earlier analysis of roughly 610 of the donors, sequences lacking an unambiguous match to a single V gene segment were excluded. An earlier analysis of 550 to 650 of the donors classified V segments as functional when productive rearrangements were above 56.7% and as segregating when the standard deviation between donors was above 5%. A statistical classification framework was built for diagnosing cytomegalovirus status from the catalog of TCR beta chain sequences. In a later analysis, TCR nucleotide sequences were compared against IMGT/GENE-DB human TR gene sequences so that V and J genes could be assigned. The TCRdist pipeline was used in a later analysis to assign CDR3 sequences and most-parsimonious VDJ recombination scenarios. In a later analysis, each TCR beta chain was defined by its CDR3 amino acid sequence together with its V-gene family, and reads lacking a unique V-gene family were excluded. In a later analysis, around 600 highly shared, low-generation-probability nucleotide sequences were removed to address suspected cross-contamination and a sequencing artifact. In a later analysis, a clonal expansion index for each public chain was calculated from normalized within-repertoire ranks of inferred template counts. Generation probabilities in a later analysis came from a VDJ recombination model fitted to out-of-frame rearrangements, and those results were checked against IGoR. In a later analysis, TCR-TCR, TCR-HLA and TCR-CMV co-occurrence was scored with hypergeometric tests, and a repertoire-size bias correction was applied to TCR pairs. In a later analysis, false discovery rates were estimated by permuting HLA or CMV assignments 20 times. In a later analysis, co-occurring TCRs were grouped with DBSCAN, and TCRdist sequence similarity was added when clustering was performed within HLA-allele-positive subsets. Repertoires with fewer than 30,000 or more than 120,000 public chains were left out of co-occurrence clustering, as were roughly five repertoires with anomalous nucleotide sharing. Held by TCRdb, this immuneACCESS table contains in-frame sequences only and omits some clones. Under half of the omission traces to an unresolved V gene where checked; the cause of the rest is unknown. The DNA gave D and trimming, while V, J and clone size come from that table. For this sample there are approximately 150,000 clones; around 75% appear just once. Jointly, the top ten make up about 3.7% of the sample.

Taken from cysteine to phenylalanine, the CDR3 has 14 residues. The only DNA kept is the CDR3, 42 bases in frame from the first base. CDR1 and CDR2 (KGHSH, LQKENI) derive from the germline V gene. V was cut back by 4 bases and J by 1 base, leaving a gap of 11 bases between them. For this clone: It has no known antigen specificity. No base quality values were provided; no much bigger clone lies one nucleotide off.

This TCR was recovered from a human donor in good health. Recombination linked TRBV18 to TRBJ2-7, with a weak D call of TRBD1 (7 bases match). Sequences were obtained from PBMCs. The sequenced DNA is TGTGCCAGCTCACTGCGGGACAGATCCTACGAGCAGTACTTC. This codes for CASSLRDRSYEQYF.